The 21 T cell receptor beta chains below come from one sample, sequenced in a study of identical twins. Using its own MiXCR run on the 5' RACE reads, TCRdb lists one record per CDR3 protein. This table has some 760,000 distinct CDR3 sequences, over 15% appearing once. This sample was also put to use in a study of T cells expressing NK-cell markers.

Specimen: PBMCs. These TCRs come from a woman between 18 and 29 years old in good health.

J is TRBJ2-7 and V is TRBV10-3, with D uncertain. The CDR3 totals 12 residues. Deletions cut 5 bases from V and 2 bases from J, with 7 bases between. In germline, CDR1 is ENHRY, CDR2 SYGVKD. The DNA for the CDR3 is TGTGCCATCAGTCCTGGAGCCTACGAGCAGTACTTC. The encoded protein is CAISPGAYEQYF.

This clonotype showed up just a few times. V is TRBV5-5 and J is TRBJ2-1, with 9 bases that match TRBD2. V shed 2 bases and J 6 bases; nucleotides not matched to a gene: 6. CDR3 size: 15 residues. The germline V gene encodes CDR1 SGHKS and CDR2 YYEKEE (reference sequence). In DNA form, the CDR3 reads TGTGCCAGCAGCTTAGGGACTAGCATTAGCAATGAGCAGTTCTTC. It codes for CASSLGTSISNEQFF.

The chain couples TRBV7-9 to TRBJ1-1; D is ambiguous. This CDR3 is built from 14 residues. The ends were cut back, 2 bases at V and 4 bases at J, with 11 bases in the middle. Germline V gene sequence: CDR1 SEHNR, CDR2 FQNEAQ (reference sequence). The CDR3 protein is CASSLLRWGTEAFF. The CDR3 DNA sequence: TGTGCCAGCAGCTTACTCCGGTGGGGCACTGAAGCTTTCTTT.

This clonotype appeared a few times. V is TRBV27 and J is TRBJ2-7, with 8 bases that match TRBD1. V lost 3 bases to trimming and J lost 0 bases; unmatched junction nucleotides: 7. Germline CDR1 is MNHEY and CDR2 is SMNVEV (reference sequence). The CDR3 totals 16 residues. The CDR3: CASSLKGDRSSYEQYF. CDR3 nucleotide sequence: TGTGCCAGCAGTTTGAAGGGGGACAGGAGCTCCTACGAGCAGTACTTC.

This clonotype was picked up a small number of times. V is TRBV5-1 and J is TRBJ2-7, with D possibly matching TRBD2 (6 bases). This CDR3 is 15 amino acids long. In germline, CDR1 is SGHRS, CDR2 YFSETQ. V dropped 2 bases and J dropped 3 bases, with 15 bases sitting between them. CDR3 region: CASSLYSGVLYEQYF. In DNA, the CDR3 is TGCGCCAGCAGCTTATATTCGGGGGTACTCTACGAGCAGTACTTC. Supplemented by reference TRBV5-1 and TRBJ2-7, the full variable domain reads KAGVTQTPRYLIKTRGQQVTLSCSPISGHRSVSWYQQTPGQGLQFLFEYFSETQRNKGNFPGRFSGRQFSNSRSEMNVSTLELGDSALYLCASSLYSGVLYEQYFGPGTRLTVT.

CDR3 in amino acids: CASSKDEVPYSYEQYF. The CDR3 DNA follows: TGTGCCAGCAGCAAAGACGAGGTCCCATACTCCTACGAGCAGTACTTC. The chain links TRBV21-1 to TRBJ2-7; the DNA was not used to check the table's D call, TRBD2. TRBV21-1 is described as a pseudogene. The CDR3 sequence is 16 residues long.

The rearrangement joins TRBV5-6 to TRBJ2-7, with 7 bases lining up with TRBD1. Germline V gene sequence: CDR1 SGHDT, CDR2 YYEEEE. V lost 3 bases to trimming and J lost 0 bases; unmatched junction nucleotides: 12. The CDR3 is 17 residues long. CDR3 nucleotide sequence: TGTGCCAGCAGCTCCCCCCTGAGGGGGCCTAGCTCCTACGAGCAGTACTTC. Residues: CASSSPLRGPSSYEQYF.

For the CDR3, the DNA is TGTGCCAGCAGCTTACGCGGGACAGACTATGGCTACACCTTC. Translation: CASSLRGTDYGYTF. J is TRBJ1-2 and V is TRBV7-9; TRBD1 matches 7 bases. The CDR3 consists of 14 residues. The V gene's germline CDR1 is SEHNR and CDR2 FQNEAQ (reference sequence). V dropped 2 bases and J dropped 3; count of bases not matched to a gene: 3.

There are a few counts of this clonotype. The CDR3 coding sequence is TGCAGTGCGAGGGAAGGACGGTCTGAAGCTTTCTTT. It codes for CSAREGRSEAFF. The gene calls are TRBV20-1 and TRBJ1-1; D is unresolved. The V gene's germline CDR1 is DFQATT and CDR2 SNEGSKA (reference sequence). The CDR3 has 12 residues. V lost 6 bases and J lost 6, with 14 bases in between.

J is TRBJ2-5 and V is TRBV6-2 or TRBV6-3; D might be TRBD2 (5 bases). Trimming took 7 bases from V and 0 from J, leaving 9 bases between them. CDR1 MNHEY and CDR2 SVGEGT come from the germline V gene. This CDR3 has 13 amino acids. As DNA, the CDR3 is TGTGCCAGCATGAGGGCTGACCAAGAGACCCAGTACTTC. Its protein is CASMRADQETQYF.

Concerning this clonotype itself: The junction differs from germline at one of its ends, possibly a read error. V gene TRBV7-7 combines with J gene TRBJ2-1; 11 bases map to TRBD1. Germline CDR1 SSHAT, CDR2 FNYEAQ (reference sequence). CDR3 length: 16 residues. CDR3 loop: CASSIRTGGAWDEQFF. CDR3 nucleotides: TGTGCTAGCAGCATAAGGACAGGGGGCGCTTGGGATGAGCAGTTCTTC.

This clonotype occurred a few times. V gene TRBV4-3 combines with J gene TRBJ2-7, with a possible D match to TRBD2 (5 bases). Germline values: CDR1 LGHNA, CDR2 YSLEER. This CDR3 is 15 amino acids long. V dropped 3 bases and J dropped 0 bases, with 12 bases sitting between them. This CDR3 is CASSQDSGSSYEQYF. Written as DNA, the CDR3 is TGCGCCAGCAGCCAGGACTCGGGGAGCTCCTACGAGCAGTACTTC.

This clonotype has more than one count but fewer than ten. The genes are TRBV12-3 or TRBV12-4 and TRBJ2-5; 9 bases map to TRBD1. The length of the CDR3 is 14 residues. V trimming: 6 bases; J trimming: 2 bases; junction bases outside the gene matches: 4. CDR3 nucleotide sequence: TGTGCCAGCAGATGGGACAGGGCACAAGAGACCCAGTACTTC. It is translated as CASRWDRAQETQYF.

The chain employs TRBV6-2 or TRBV6-3 and TRBJ2-1, with D uncertain. V lost 2 bases and J 1 base, leaving 15 bases between the germline ends. In germline, CDR1 is MNHEY, CDR2 SVGEGT. This CDR3 is 17 amino acids long. The CDR3: CASSYAPLSKSYNEQFF. The CDR3 DNA is TGTGCCAGCAGTTACGCTCCCCTTTCAAAGTCCTACAATGAGCAGTTCTTC.

This clonotype showed up just a few times. The V call is TRBV5-1, the J call TRBJ1-2, with D perhaps matching TRBD1 (6 bases). The germline CDR1 and CDR2 sequences are SGHRS and YFSETQ. Between the trimmed V and J ends, which lost 1 base and 8 bases, there was a span of 21 bases. The CDR3 is made up of 16 amino acids. Here the CDR3 DNA reads TGCGCCAGCAGCTTGAAGCTCGGACAGAGGGCAGGAGGCTACACCTTC. It codes for CASSLKLGQRAGGYTF.

This clonotype was counted a few times. CDR3: CASRLTEGTGGTDTQYF. In nucleotides, the CDR3 is TGTGCCAGCAGGTTGACCGAGGGGACAGGGGGGACAGATACGCAGTATTTT. The V and J genes are TRBV7-2 and TRBJ2-3; TRBD1 aligns across 11 bases. The CDR3 covers 17 residues. Germline V gene sequence: CDR1 SGHTA, CDR2 FQGNSA. With V trimmed by 6 bases and J by 3 bases, 11 bases remained unmatched.

This clonotype was detected a few times. The chain employs TRBV30 and TRBJ2-3; D gene ambiguous. Germline lookup yields CDR1 GTSNPN and CDR2 SVGIG (reference sequence). The length of the CDR3 is 13 residues. V lost 0 bases and J lost 0, with 4 bases in between. The CDR3, as DNA: TGTGCCTGGAGTGTTTCGAGCACAGATACGCAGTATTTT. Protein: CAWSVSSTDTQYF. The full variable domain, its missing parts supplied by reference TRBV30 and TRBJ2-3, is SQTIHQWPATLVQPVGSPLSLECTVEGTSNPNLYWYRQAAGRGLQLLFYSVGIGQISSEVPQNLSASRPQDRQFILSSKKLLLSDSGFYLCAWSVSSTDTQYFGPGTRLTVL.

This clonotype was observed a single time. The chain joins TRBV4-1 to TRBJ2-6; tentative D call: TRBD2 (6 bases). Germline loops: CDR1 MGHRA, CDR2 YSYEKL. This CDR3 is 14 amino acids long. The V end lost 8 bases, the J end lost 2 bases, and 10 bases lay between the germline ends. The CDR3 DNA sequence: TGCGCCAGCCGGGGGACTCCTGGGGCCAACGTCCTGACTTTC. Its protein is CASRGTPGANVLTF.

A single count supports this clonotype. The V and J genes are TRBV5-1 and TRBJ2-3; D is unresolved. Trimming left V 4 bases short and J 6 bases short, with 15 bases between. Per the germline V gene, CDR1 is SGHRS and CDR2 is YFSETQ. This CDR3 is built from 14 residues. In DNA form, the CDR3 reads TGCGCCAGCAGCCCGGCGACCTTGCTGGATACGCAGTATTTT. Residues: CASSPATLLDTQYF.

In its sample, this clonotype was seen a few times. The chain has TRBV20-1 and TRBJ2-3, with no clear D. The CDR3 is 16 amino acids. Germline CDR1 reads DFQATT; CDR2 reads SNEGSKA (reference sequence). V was pared by 3 bases and J by 1 base, with 17 bases between. The CDR3 sequence is CSARGFGAMGTDTQYF. Here the CDR3 DNA reads TGCAGTGCTAGGGGGTTCGGAGCGATGGGCACAGATACGCAGTATTTT.

This clonotype was counted between two and nine times. The gene calls are TRBV10-3 and TRBJ2-2; 7 nucleotides align to TRBD2. CDR1 and CDR2 (germline): ENHRY, SYGVKD. Trimming removed 5 bases from V and 2 bases from J; junction bases left unmatched: 5. This CDR3 is built from 15 residues. CDR3 residues: CAISSQRGNTGELFF. CDR3 bases: TGTGCCATCAGTTCCCAGCGGGGCAACACCGGGGAGCTGTTTTTT.